This T cell receptor beta chain was documented in a study of T cell repertoires in cytomegalovirus infection. For the study at large: Use of recently identified HLA-C-restricted and well-studied HLA-B-restricted CMV epitopes was part of the study. CMV infection and matching HLA type were both indicated by public TCR beta signatures. Whole-study findings and limits: HLA-C-restricted TCR beta clonotypes specific for CMV led the ex vivo response. Totalled public TCR beta family frequency picked out people who carried CMV plus the relevant HLA.

Concerning this clonotype: Its specificity is unknown.

TCRdb reanalysed the reads using MiXCR and keeps one entry per CDR3 protein. The sample contains about 830,000 distinct CDR3 sequences, less than 35% of which appear only once. V lost 3 bases and J 6 bases, leaving 16 bases between the germline ends. The CDR3 is 15 amino acids. Germline-derived CDR1 and CDR2 are SGHRS and YFSETQ. This chain links TRBV5-1 with TRBJ2-1, with D tentatively TRBD1 (6 bases). The TCR was taken from a human donor in good health (CMV status not recorded). Some clones in this sample may be carry-over from other donors' samples. The sample here was cultured CD8+ T cells from PBMCs, taken from culture after CMV antigen stimulation. Here the CDR3 reads CASSSGQHAVNEQFF. CDR3 sequence (DNA): TGCGCCAGCAGCTCCGGACAGCACGCCGTCAATGAGCAGTTCTTC.